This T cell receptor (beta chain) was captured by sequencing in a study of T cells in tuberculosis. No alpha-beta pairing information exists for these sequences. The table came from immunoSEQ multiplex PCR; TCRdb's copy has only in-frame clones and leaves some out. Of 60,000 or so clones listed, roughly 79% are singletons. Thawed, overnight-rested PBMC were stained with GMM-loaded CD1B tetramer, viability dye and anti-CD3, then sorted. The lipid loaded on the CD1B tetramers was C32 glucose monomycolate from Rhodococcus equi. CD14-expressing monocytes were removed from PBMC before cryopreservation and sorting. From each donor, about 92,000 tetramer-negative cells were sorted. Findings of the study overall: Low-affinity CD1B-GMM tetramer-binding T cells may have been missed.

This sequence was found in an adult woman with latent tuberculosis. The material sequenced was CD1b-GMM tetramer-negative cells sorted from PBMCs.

The DNA of the CDR3 is TGTGCCAGCAGCCAGGCGGGACAGGCCCCACACGAGCAGTACTTC. Translated: CASSQAGQAPHEQYF. The chain has TRBV4-2 and TRBJ2-7; 8 positions agree with TRBD1. The CDR3 totals 15 residues. Germline values: CDR1 LGHNA, CDR2 YNFKEQ. Trimming removed 3 bases from V and 5 bases from J; junction bases left unmatched: 9.